These 15 T cell receptor beta chains share one sample of origin, sequenced in a study of blood T cell repertoires in COVID-19. Data came from immunoSEQ multiplex PCR; TCRdb stores just in-frame clones and leaves some out. In the table there are approximately 190,000 clones, around 80% of which are singletons. Source material: peripheral blood. All receptors derive from a human donor with acute or convalescent COVID-19. The donor label of this sample is uncertain.

The genes are TRBV18 and TRBJ1-1; D call uncertain. The V end was cut by 3 bases, the J end by 1 base, with 18 bases between. Germline assignment: CDR1 KGHSH and CDR2 LQKENI. The CDR3 runs 17 residues. For the CDR3, the DNA is TGTGCCAGCTCACCGCCGCTGTTTTCGGGGAGGAACACTGAAGCTTTCTTT. It yields the protein CASSPPLFSGRNTEAFF.

This clone was seen just once. This chain connects TRBV7-9 to TRBJ1-1; D might be TRBD1 (5 bases). Per germline, CDR1 SEHNR and CDR2 FQNEAQ (reference sequence). The CDR3 loop spans 14 amino acids. V was pared by 5 bases and J by 3 bases, with 13 bases between. CDR3 nucleotide sequence: TGTGCCAGCAGCCTCCGACGGGGGGACACTGAAGCTTTCTTT. Translation gives CASSLRRGDTEAFF.

DNA for the CDR3: TGTGCCATCGCAGGGTCGGGTGAAAAACTGTTTTTT. As protein: CAIAGSGEKLFF. This chain joins TRBV10-3 and TRBJ1-4, with D perhaps matching TRBD1 (5 bases). Per germline, CDR1 ENHRY and CDR2 SYGVKD. Trimming pared 8 bases from V and 7 bases from J, leaving 11 bases between. The CDR3 extends over 12 amino acids.

The rearrangement joins TRBV7-9 to TRBJ2-6; TRBD1 aligns across 9 bases. The CDR3 is 17 residues long. CDR1 SEHNR and CDR2 FQNEAQ come from the germline V gene (reference sequence). V shed 5 bases, J shed 4 bases, and the junction held 9 bases outside the gene matches. DNA of the CDR3: TGTGCCAGCAGCCCGCCGGGACAGGGCTCCGGGGCCAACGTCCTGACTTTC. It translates to CASSPPGQGSGANVLTF.

V usage is TRBV6-1 and J usage is TRBJ2-5; a weak D match, TRBD1 (6 bases). Germline V CDR1 and CDR2: MNHNS, SASEGT. The CDR3 covers 14 residues. Between the trimmed V and J ends, which lost 3 bases and 2 bases, there was a span of 10 bases. The CDR3 DNA follows: TGTGCCAGCAGTGAGGACAGACCTCAAGAGACCCAGTACTTC. Protein product: CASSEDRPQETQYF.

V is TRBV6-1 and J is TRBJ2-5, with a tentative D call TRBD2 (6 bases). Germline lookup yields CDR1 MNHNS and CDR2 SASEGT. V lost 6 bases to trimming and J lost 5 bases, with 10 bases between them. The CDR3 sequence is 12 residues long. The CDR3 is CASSPEGETQYF. DNA of the CDR3: TGTGCCAGCAGCCCGGAGGGGGAGACCCAGTACTTC.

The chain links TRBV7-2 to TRBJ2-7, with 7 bases aligning to TRBD2. CDR1 and CDR2 from the germline V gene are SGHTA and FQGNSA. V gave up 9 bases and J gave up 5 bases; unmatched junction bases: 7. The length of the CDR3 is 12 residues. CDR3 amino acids: CASRAGVNEQYF. The CDR3 DNA reads as TGTGCCAGTAGGGCGGGAGTGAACGAGCAGTACTTC.

The chain links TRBV28 to TRBJ1-2, with D possibly being TRBD1 (5 bases). The CDR3 runs 14 residues. Germline values: CDR1 MDHEN, CDR2 SYDVKM. V lost 4 bases and J lost 2, with 11 bases in between. The CDR3: CASSSPGGNYGYTF. DNA of the CDR3: TGTGCCAGCAGTTCCCCGGGGGGGAACTATGGCTACACCTTC.

The rearrangement links TRBV25-1 to TRBJ1-2; 12 bases align to TRBD1. CDR1 is MGHDK and CDR2 is SYGVNS in the germline V gene. With 1 base clipped from V and 7 bases from J, the junction kept 4 bases outside the gene matches. This CDR3 is built from 15 residues. In nucleotides, the CDR3 is TGTGCCAGCAGTGAATTCGGGACAGGGGGCACTGGCTACACCTTC. Residues: CASSEFGTGGTGYTF.

The rearrangement links TRBV9 to TRBJ2-6; TRBD2 agrees at 7 bases. Germline assignment: CDR1 SGDLS and CDR2 YYNGEE. CDR3 size: 15 residues. J was trimmed by 3 bases and V by 5 bases; bases with no gene match: 5. CDR3 nucleotide sequence: TGTGCCAGCAGTGGGTGGGGGGGTGGGGCCAACGTCCTGACTTTC. Its protein product is CASSGWGGGANVLTF.

V and J are TRBV24-1 and TRBJ2-3; D unresolved. V lost 4 bases, J lost 7 bases, and 11 bases lay in between. The CDR3 consists of 13 residues. CDR1 is KGHDR and CDR2 is SFDVKD in the germline V gene. CDR3 in DNA: TGTGCCACCAGTGACGCGCCCGAAAATACGCAGTATTTT. This encodes CATSDAPENTQYF.

This sequence joins TRBV2 and TRBJ2-5, with 7 bases fitting TRBD1. With 4 bases clipped from V and 1 base from J, the junction kept 9 bases outside the gene matches. This CDR3 is built from 16 residues. Germline CDR1 SNHLY, CDR2 FYNNEI. CDR3 bases: TGTGCCAGCAGTGGAAAATTAGGACAGGTCCAAGAGACCCAGTACTTC. The encoded protein is CASSGKLGQVQETQYF.

The CDR3 nucleotides are TGCGCCAGCAAACCCCGGCGGAGCTTCAACACTGAAGCTTTCTTT. Amino acid sequence: CASKPRRSFNTEAFF. This chain uses TRBV5-1 with TRBJ1-1, with D unresolved. This CDR3 has 15 residues. The V end lost 6 bases, the J end lost 2 bases, and 17 bases lay between the germline ends. Germline assignment: CDR1 SGHRS and CDR2 YFSETQ. The whole variable domain, filled in from reference TRBV5-1 and TRBJ1-1, reads KAGVTQTPRYLIKTRGQQVTLSCSPISGHRSVSWYQQTPGQGLQFLFEYFSETQRNKGNFPGRFSGRQFSNSRSEMNVSTLELGDSALYLCASKPRRSFNTEAFFGQGTRLTVV.

V usage is TRBV4-1 and J usage is TRBJ2-2, with TRBD2 identical over 7 bases. J was trimmed by 7 bases and V by 0 bases; bases with no gene match: 8. Germline-derived CDR1 and CDR2 are MGHRA and YSYEKL. The CDR3 loop spans 16 amino acids. CDR3 in amino acids: CASSQDAGARFGELFF. For the CDR3, the DNA is TGCGCCAGCAGCCAAGATGCGGGAGCACGTTTCGGGGAGCTGTTTTTT.

This clone was recorded a few times. The chain uses TRBV7-9 and TRBJ2-3; 10 bases match TRBD2. The V gene end was trimmed by 4 bases and the J gene end by 1 base; junction bases not matched to a gene: 2. CDR3 length: 15 residues. The V gene's germline CDR1 is SEHNR and CDR2 FQNEAQ (reference sequence). CDR3 bases: TGTGCCAGCAGCTCCGGGACTAGCGGCACAGATACGCAGTATTTT. This gives the protein CASSSGTSGTDTQYF.